This passage covers 14 T cell receptor beta chains from one sample sequenced in a study of control samples from healthy donors and cancer patients. TCRdb's copy holds only in-frame clones and misses some; the assay was immunoSEQ multiplex PCR. This table has tens of thousands of clones, roughly 88% appearing once. The source material was blood. The receptors originated from a woman between 50 and 59 years old in good health.

The gene calls are TRBV10-1 and TRBJ2-3, with TRBD1 matching 8 bases. After removal of 0 bases from V and 8 bases from J, the junction contained 1 base not matched to a gene. The CDR3 consists of 13 residues. Germline V gene lookup returns CDR1 WNHNN and CDR2 SYGVQD (reference sequence). CDR3 coding DNA: TGCGCCAGCAGTGAGTCGACAGGGGTTACGCAGTATTTT. As protein: CASSESTGVTQYF.

The CDR3 bases are TGTGCCAGCAGCGGCAATGGCTACACCTTC. It encodes CASSGNGYTF. The chain uses TRBV9 and TRBJ1-2; D is unresolved. The ends were cut back, 3 bases at V and 6 bases at J, with 3 bases in the middle. This CDR3 is 10 amino acids long. The germline gives CDR1 SGDLS, CDR2 YYNGEE.

The V and J genes are TRBV7-9 and TRBJ2-3, with no clear D. This CDR3 region has 13 residues. V lost 2 bases and J 5 bases, leaving 8 bases between the germline ends. Germline assignment: CDR1 SEHNR and CDR2 FQNEAQ (reference sequence). In DNA form, the CDR3 reads TGTGCCAGCAGCTTACAGGCCATAGATACGCAGTATTTT. Encoded protein: CASSLQAIDTQYF. The whole variable domain, remainder taken from reference TRBV7-9 and TRBJ2-3, is DTGVSQNPRHKITKRGQNVTFRCDPISEHNRLYWYRQTLGQGPEFLTYFQNEAQLEKSRLLSDRFSAERPKGSFSTLEIQRTEQGDSAMYLCASSLQAIDTQYFGPGTRLTVL.

This rearrangement joins TRBV3-1 (or the pseudogene TRBV3-2) to TRBJ1-3; possible D gene TRBD1, 5 bases. Germline V gene lookup returns CDR1 LGHDT and CDR2 YNNKEL (reference sequence). There are 14 residues in the CDR3. Trimming took 5 bases from V and 4 from J, leaving 12 bases between them. CDR3 in amino acids: CASSRSGYGNTIYF. Written as DNA, the CDR3 is TGTGCCAGCAGCAGATCAGGGTACGGAAACACCATATATTTT.

This clone was observed once. The chain joins TRBV7-7 to TRBJ2-3, with 7 bases matching TRBD1. There are 14 residues in the CDR3. V was clipped by 5 bases and J by 6 bases; unmatched bases: 8. Germline V gene data show CDR1 as SSHAT and CDR2 as FNYEAQ (reference sequence). The CDR3 here is CASSPNRGGDTQYF. CDR3 bases: TGTGCCAGCAGCCCAAACAGGGGTGGGGATACGCAGTATTTT.

The gene calls are TRBV15 and TRBJ1-3; D perhaps matches TRBD1 (6 bases). V dropped 7 bases and J dropped 3 bases, with 19 bases sitting between them. This CDR3 is built from 16 residues. Germline V gene sequence: CDR1 LNHNV, CDR2 YYDKDF (reference sequence). CDR3 nucleotides: TGTGCCACCACAAAGTCTTCACAGGGACTTGGAAACACCATATATTTT. It encodes CATTKSSQGLGNTIYF.

This clone was counted a few times. The gene calls are TRBV29-1 and TRBJ1-5; the D gene is possibly TRBD1 (5 bases). The germline gives CDR1 SQVTM, CDR2 ANQGSEA. Trimming pared 4 bases from V and 2 bases from J, leaving 15 bases between. This CDR3 spans 15 amino acids. The CDR3 protein is CSVVIGARGNQPQHF. The CDR3, as DNA: TGCAGCGTTGTAATAGGGGCGCGGGGCAATCAGCCCCAGCATTTT. Using reference TRBV29-1 and TRBJ1-5 for the parts outside the CDR3, the full variable domain is SAVISQKPSRDICQRGTSLTIQCQVDSQVTMMFWYRQQPGQSLTLIATANQGSEATYESGFVIDKFPISRPNLTFSTLTVSNMSPEDSSIYLCSVVIGARGNQPQHFGDGTRLSIL.

The chain combines TRBV5-1 with TRBJ2-3, with TRBD2 matching 8 bases. With 0 bases clipped from V and 5 bases from J, the junction kept 2 bases outside the gene matches. CDR3 size: 14 residues. Looked up from germline, CDR1 is SGHRS and CDR2 is YFSETQ. The CDR3 here is CASSLGSGEDTQYF. The CDR3 nucleotides read TGCGCCAGCAGCTTGGGTAGCGGGGAAGATACGCAGTATTTT.

The J gene is TRBJ2-3, the V gene TRBV5-4; D perhaps matches TRBD1 (6 bases). V lost 1 base and J lost 6, with 12 bases in between. The germline gives CDR1 SGHNT, CDR2 YYREEE (reference sequence). CDR3 size: 14 residues. The DNA for the CDR3 is TGTGCCAGCAGCTTGCCTCTAGGGGGTGATACGCAGTATTTT. It yields the protein CASSLPLGGDTQYF.

A single count supports this clone. The rearrangement uses TRBV5-5 and TRBJ2-1; D may be TRBD2 (5 bases). CDR3 size: 15 residues. Germline V gives CDR1 SGHKS, CDR2 YYEKEE (reference sequence). Between the trimmed V and J ends, which lost 0 bases and 1 base, there was a span of 8 bases. CDR3 region: CASSLAPGSYNEQFF. The CDR3 DNA is TGTGCCAGCAGCTTGGCCCCGGGGTCCTACAATGAGCAGTTCTTC. Full variable domain (outside the CDR3, taken from reference TRBV5-5 and TRBJ2-1): DAGVTQSPTHLIKTRGQQVTLRCSPISGHKSVSWYQQVLGQGPQFIFQYYEKEERGRGNFPDRFSARQFPNYSSELNVNALLLGDSALYLCASSLAPGSYNEQFFGPGTRLTVL.

This chain links TRBV5-1 with TRBJ1-2, with D perhaps TRBD1 (6 bases). Germline V gene sequence: CDR1 SGHRS, CDR2 YFSETQ. The CDR3 contains 16 residues. The ends were cut back, 0 bases at V and 8 bases at J, with 20 bases in the middle. CDR3 coding DNA: TGCGCCAGCAGCTTGGAGGTGGGGGCTCGGAGTAAGGGCTACACCTTC. Translated, it gives CASSLEVGARSKGYTF.

This chain uses TRBV30 with TRBJ2-7; 10 positions match TRBD1. The length of the CDR3 is 12 residues. Trimming cost V 7 bases and J 3 bases; bases outside gene matches: 3. The germline CDR1 and CDR2 sequences are GTSNPN and SVGIG (reference sequence). CDR3 loop: CAFRDRGYEQYF. As DNA, the CDR3 is TGTGCCTTCCGGGACAGGGGCTACGAGCAGTACTTC. Using reference TRBV30 and TRBJ2-7 for the parts outside the CDR3, the full variable domain is SQTIHQWPATLVQPVGSPLSLECTVEGTSNPNLYWYRQAAGRGLQLLFYSVGIGQISSEVPQNLSASRPQDRQFILSSKKLLLSDSGFYLCAFRDRGYEQYFGPGTRLTVT.

The chain carries TRBV12-3 or TRBV12-4 and TRBJ2-3; a possible D gene is TRBD2 (6 bases). Deletions cut 8 bases from V and 0 bases from J, with 6 bases between. CDR3 size: 12 residues. This CDR3 is CASRGSTDTQYF. The CDR3 DNA reads TGTGCCAGCCGGGGGAGCACAGATACGCAGTATTTT.

The chain carries TRBV24-1 and TRBJ2-1, with D possibly being TRBD1 (5 bases). V was trimmed by 6 bases and J by 6 bases, leaving 11 bases between them. The CDR3 extends over 13 amino acids. CDR1 and CDR2 (germline): KGHDR, SFDVKD. CDR3 DNA sequence: TGTGCCACCAGTACCTTAGGGGTCAATGAGCAGTTCTTC. This sequence encodes CATSTLGVNEQFF.